These 26 T cell receptor beta chains share one sample of origin, sequenced in a study of blood T cell repertoires in COVID-19. Here immunoSEQ multiplex PCR was the method, and the copy in TCRdb shows in-frame clones only, minus some. The sample records roughly 260,000 clones, around nine tenths being singletons. The sequenced sample consisted of peripheral blood. These receptors were taken from a man between 35 and 55 years old who had recovered from COVID-19.

V is TRBV14 and J is TRBJ2-3; tentative D call: TRBD2 (6 bases). The germline V gene encodes CDR1 SGHDN and CDR2 FVKESK. V dropped 1 base and J dropped 1 base, with 12 bases sitting between them. This CDR3 contains 16 residues. CDR3 amino acids: CASSQAIAAGTDTQYF. CDR3 coding DNA: TGTGCCAGCAGCCAAGCTATAGCGGCTGGCACAGATACGCAGTATTTT.

The V call is TRBV12-3 or TRBV12-4, the J call TRBJ1-2; D ambiguous. Trimming left V 6 bases short and J 5 bases short, with 10 bases between. This CDR3 spans 12 amino acids. This chain's CDR3 is CASSLSQYGYTF. The CDR3, as DNA: TGTGCCAGCAGCCTCTCCCAGTATGGCTACACCTTC.

This chain uses TRBV5-8 with TRBJ2-2; D is perhaps TRBD1 (5 bases). Germline CDR1 reads SGHTS; CDR2 reads YDEGEE. CDR3 length equals 13 residues. V lost 0 bases and J 6 bases, leaving 6 bases between the germline ends. CDR3: CASSLGGPGELFF. The CDR3 DNA sequence: TGTGCCAGCAGCTTGGGGGGCCCCGGGGAGCTGTTTTTT.

The V and J genes are TRBV7-6 and TRBJ2-2, with 11 positions matching TRBD2. V dropped 2 bases and J dropped 0; count of bases not matched to a gene: 2. CDR3 length: 17 amino acids. In germline, CDR1 is SGHVS, CDR2 FNYEAQ. CDR3 in amino acids: CASSLTSGGPNTGELFF. In nucleotides, the CDR3 is TGTGCCAGCAGCTTAACTAGCGGGGGCCCGAACACCGGGGAGCTGTTTTTT.

The chain recombines TRBV6-2 or TRBV6-3 with TRBJ2-7; no clear D. Deletions cut 5 bases from V and 6 bases from J, with 14 bases between. This CDR3 comprises 13 residues. Germline lookup yields CDR1 MNHEY and CDR2 SVGEGT. CDR3 sequence: CASSLTAFREQYF. The CDR3 DNA reads TGTGCCAGCAGTCTCACCGCGTTCCGCGAGCAGTACTTC.

The rearrangement joins TRBV19 to TRBJ1-5; TRBD1 matches at 9 bases. Germline V lookup: CDR1 LNHDA, CDR2 SQIVND (reference sequence). After removal of 6 bases from V and 6 bases from J, the junction contained 9 bases not matched to a gene. This CDR3 has 15 residues. Here the CDR3 reads CASRDGQGRAQPQHF. The DNA for the CDR3 is TGTGCCAGTAGGGACGGACAGGGGAGGGCTCAGCCCCAGCATTTT. Full variable domain (outside the CDR3, taken from reference TRBV19 and TRBJ1-5): DGGITQSPKYLFRKEGQNVTLSCEQNLNHDAMYWYRQDPGQGLRLIYYSQIVNDFQKGDIAEGYSVSREKKESFPLTVTSAQKNPTAFYLCASRDGQGRAQPQHFGDGTRLSIL.

This chain joins TRBV18 and TRBJ2-1; 10 positions match TRBD2. Germline CDR1 and CDR2: KGHSH and LQKENI. The V segment lost 0 bases and the J segment 5 bases; nucleotides outside the gene matches: 7. The CDR3 covers 17 residues. CDR3 in amino acids: CASSPPKGLAEDNEQFF. The CDR3 nucleotides are TGTGCCAGCTCACCACCGAAAGGACTAGCGGAGGACAATGAGCAGTTCTTC.

The chain couples TRBV15 to TRBJ2-5, with 16 bases fitting TRBD2. The CDR3 sequence is 16 residues long. In germline, CDR1 is LNHNV, CDR2 YYDKDF (reference sequence). The V gene end was trimmed by 2 bases and the J gene end by 5 bases; junction bases not matched to a gene: 2. CDR3 in DNA: TGTGCCACCAGCAGAAGGGGACTAGCGGGAGGGGAGACCCAGTACTTC. This gives the protein CATSRRGLAGGETQYF.

This clone has just one count. CDR3 amino acids: CASSPGQGFEQFF. The DNA of the CDR3 is TGTGCCAGCTCACCAGGGCAGGGTTTTGAGCAGTTCTTC. This chain uses TRBV18 with TRBJ2-1, with D possibly matching TRBD1 (5 bases). The length of the CDR3 is 13 residues. The germline V gene encodes CDR1 KGHSH and CDR2 LQKENI. V was shortened by 2 bases and J by 9 bases, with 11 bases between the two germline ends.

The gene calls are TRBV29-1 and TRBJ1-2, with D maybe TRBD1 (5 bases). Trimming removed 5 bases from V and 8 bases from J, with 12 bases in between. Germline-derived CDR1 and CDR2 are SQVTM and ANQGSEA. The CDR3 runs to 11 residues. The CDR3 is CSVSSGRGYTF. CDR3 nucleotide sequence: TGCAGCGTTTCTTCAGGGAGGGGCTACACCTTC.

This rearrangement joins TRBV5-4 to TRBJ2-1; 9 bases map to TRBD2. The V and J ends lost 0 bases and 7 bases, in that order; junction bases with no gene match: 5. The CDR3 has 15 amino acids. Germline CDR1 and CDR2: SGHNT and YYREEE (reference sequence). The CDR3 coding sequence is TGTGCCAGCAGCTTGGGGGGACTAGCCGGTAATGAGCAGTTCTTC. Amino acids: CASSLGGLAGNEQFF. The variable domain in full, completed from reference TRBV5-4 and TRBJ2-1, reads ETGVTQSPTHLIKTRGQQVTLRCSSQSGHNTVSWYQQALGQGPQFIFQYYREEENGRGNFPPRFSGLQFPNYSSELNVNALELDDSALYLCASSLGGLAGNEQFFGPGTRLTVL.

V gene TRBV5-5 combines with J gene TRBJ2-5; D is perhaps TRBD1 (5 bases). Germline CDR1 SGHKS, CDR2 YYEKEE (reference sequence). Trimming left V 3 bases short and J 4 bases short, with 13 bases between. The CDR3 loop spans 14 amino acids. The CDR3 coding sequence is TGTGCCAGCAGCTGGGGCCCGGTGGGAGAGACCCAGTACTTC. Translating gives CASSWGPVGETQYF. The complete variable domain, with remaining parts taken from reference TRBV5-5 and TRBJ2-5, reads DAGVTQSPTHLIKTRGQQVTLRCSPISGHKSVSWYQQVLGQGPQFIFQYYEKEERGRGNFPDRFSARQFPNYSSELNVNALLLGDSALYLCASSWGPVGETQYFGPGTRLLVL.

The rearrangement joins TRBV7-7 to TRBJ2-7; D call uncertain. The CDR3 consists of 13 residues. CDR1 is SSHAT and CDR2 is FNYEAQ in the germline V gene (reference sequence). V lost 5 bases and J lost 6, with 14 bases in between. As DNA, the CDR3 is TGTGCCAGCAGCCAAACCTCAACGGGCGAGCAGTACTTC. Amino acid sequence: CASSQTSTGEQYF.

This chain connects TRBV18 to TRBJ1-5; 9 bases are a match to TRBD1. The CDR3 covers 20 residues. The V segment lost 5 bases and the J segment 1 base; nucleotides outside the gene matches: 18. Germline values: CDR1 KGHSH, CDR2 LQKENI. The CDR3 here is CASSAPELTQGAWSNQPQHF. The CDR3 nucleotides read TGTGCCAGCTCAGCTCCTGAACTAACACAGGGGGCTTGGAGCAATCAGCCCCAGCATTTT.

The CDR3 coding sequence is TGTGCCAGCAGTGATTTGATCAGGGGGGATTCACCCCTCCACTTT. Its translation: CASSDLIRGDSPLHF. The chain has TRBV2 and TRBJ1-6, with TRBD1 identical over 7 bases. In germline, CDR1 is SNHLY, CDR2 FYNNEI. V was clipped by 3 bases and J by 8 bases; unmatched bases: 7. This CDR3 is built from 15 residues.

The CDR3 here is CASSLGAGGREQYF. Written as DNA, the CDR3 is TGTGCCAGCAGTTTAGGGGCGGGAGGTCGGGAGCAGTACTTC. The V gene is TRBV27, the J gene TRBJ2-7, with TRBD2 matching over 8 bases. J gave up 7 bases and V 2 bases, and 7 bases lay outside the gene matches. This CDR3 region has 14 residues. Per the germline V gene, CDR1 is MNHEY and CDR2 is SMNVEV (reference sequence).

CDR3 coding DNA: TGTGCCAGCAGCTTGACGGGCACAGATACGCAGTATTTT. Translated: CASSLTGTDTQYF. This sequence joins TRBV5-6 and TRBJ2-3; D is undetermined. V lost 1 base to trimming and J lost 1 base, with 4 bases between them. The length of the CDR3 is 13 residues. Germline lookup yields CDR1 SGHDT and CDR2 YYEEEE.

V and J are TRBV27 and TRBJ2-7; D is unresolved. This CDR3 region has 12 residues. Trimming left V 6 bases short and J 6 bases short, with 12 bases between. CDR1 and CDR2 (germline): MNHEY, SMNVEV (reference sequence). The DNA of the CDR3 is TGTGCCAGCAGGCCCTGGTCGGGCGAGCAGTACTTC. This translates into CASRPWSGEQYF.

V and J are TRBV5-1 and TRBJ2-2; 7 nucleotides match TRBD1. V trimming: 0 bases; J trimming: 4 bases; junction bases outside the gene matches: 3. Per the germline V gene, CDR1 is SGHRS and CDR2 is YFSETQ. The CDR3 is 15 amino acids. CDR3 region: CASSLVQGPTGELFF. In nucleotides, the CDR3 is TGCGCCAGCAGCTTGGTACAGGGGCCCACCGGGGAGCTGTTTTTT.

The V gene is TRBV6-4, the J gene TRBJ2-1; D is unclear. Germline CDR1 is MRHNA and CDR2 is SNTAGT. Trimming removed 4 bases at V and 9 bases at J, with 16 bases between. This CDR3 comprises 14 residues. The CDR3 sequence is CASSVETGLTEQFF. In nucleotides, the CDR3 is TGTGCCAGCAGTGTTGAGACGGGTTTGACTGAGCAGTTCTTC.

The chain has TRBV9 and TRBJ2-1, with D possibly being TRBD1 (6 bases). V lost 4 bases, J lost 5 bases, and 19 bases lay in between. The CDR3 loop spans 16 amino acids. In germline, CDR1 is SGDLS, CDR2 YYNGEE. CDR3 loop: CASSFGTPRTNNEQFF. In nucleotides, the CDR3 is TGTGCCAGCAGCTTCGGGACACCTCGAACAAACAATGAGCAGTTCTTC.

This rearrangement joins TRBV5-5 to TRBJ2-3; 8 positions match TRBD2. In germline, CDR1 is SGHKS, CDR2 YYEKEE (reference sequence). After removal of 2 bases from V and 1 base from J, the junction contained 3 bases not matched to a gene. The CDR3 contains 15 residues. The CDR3 region is CASSFGAGGTDTQYF. Here the CDR3 DNA reads TGTGCCAGCAGCTTTGGAGCGGGAGGCACAGATACGCAGTATTTT.

V usage is TRBV11-3 and J usage is TRBJ2-3, with TRBD1 matching over 8 bases. The CDR3 spans 12 residues. Germline assignment: CDR1 SGHNT and CDR2 YENEEA. V shed 5 bases and J 14 bases; nucleotides not matched to a gene: 9. The CDR3 sequence: CASSTEQGEAYF. In nucleotides, the CDR3 is TGTGCCAGCAGCACCGAACAGGGGGAGGCGTATTTT.

V is TRBV6-1 and J is TRBJ2-1, with 11 bases aligning to TRBD1. The trim removed 2 bases at V and 9 bases at J, leaving 3 bases unmatched. The CDR3 loop spans 14 amino acids. The germline gives CDR1 MNHNS, CDR2 SASEGT. Written as DNA, the CDR3 is TGTGCCAGCAGTGAACGGACAGGGGGCGGTGAGCAGTTCTTC. Translation: CASSERTGGGEQFF.

The rearrangement links TRBV19 to TRBJ2-2; TRBD2 matches 7 bases. This CDR3 comprises 14 residues. V shed 6 bases, J shed 5 bases, and the junction held 6 bases outside the gene matches. The germline V gene has CDR1 LNHDA and CDR2 SQIVND (reference sequence). The CDR3 nucleotides are TGTGCCAGTAGGACGGGGAGGGATACCGGGGAGCTGTTTTTT. It encodes CASRTGRDTGELFF. The variable domain in full, with the rest retrieved from reference TRBV19 and TRBJ2-2, is DGGITQSPKYLFRKEGQNVTLSCEQNLNHDAMYWYRQDPGQGLRLIYYSQIVNDFQKGDIAEGYSVSREKKESFPLTVTSAQKNPTAFYLCASRTGRDTGELFFGEGSRLTVL.

The V call is TRBV2, the J call TRBJ1-2; the D is unclear. Trimming took off 7 bases at V and 3 bases at J, with 9 bases between the two ends. Germline V gene sequence: CDR1 SNHLY, CDR2 FYNNEI. This CDR3 spans 12 amino acids. This chain's CDR3 is CASTVRDYGYTF. CDR3 in DNA: TGTGCCAGCACCGTCCGGGACTATGGCTACACCTTC.